What follows are 20 T cell receptor beta chains derived from one specimen sequenced in a study of identical twins. TCRdb reprocessed the 5' RACE reads with MiXCR, giving one entry per CDR3 protein. The table shows 500,000 to 700,000 distinct CDR3 sequences, with around 7.5% occurring only once. These sequences were also reported in another study, on yellow fever vaccine responses in identical twins.

Sequenced sample: PBMCs. The receptor set was obtained from a young woman in good health.

This clonotype has more than one count but fewer than ten. The V gene is TRBV7-2, the J gene TRBJ2-7; 9 nucleotides agree with TRBD2. Germline lookup yields CDR1 SGHTA and CDR2 FQGNSA. The CDR3 runs to 16 residues. Trimming at V came to 1 base and at J to 5 bases, leaving 9 bases not matched to a gene. The CDR3 DNA reads TGTGCCAGCAGCTTAGTTATGCTAGCGGGAAACCACGAGCAGTACTTC. This codes for CASSLVMLAGNHEQYF.

The sample holds a few counts of this clonotype. This rearrangement joins TRBV5-1 to TRBJ2-1; tentative D call: TRBD2 (6 bases). Between the trimmed V and J ends, which lost 7 bases and 4 bases, there was a span of 15 bases. The V gene's germline CDR1 is SGHRS and CDR2 YFSETQ. CDR3 size: 14 residues. CDR3 in DNA: TGCGCCAGCTTCGATGCGGGGAGATACAATGAGCAGTTCTTC. Translating it yields CASFDAGRYNEQFF. The full variable domain, in which reference TRBV5-1 and TRBJ2-1 provide the parts outside the CDR3, is KAGVTQTPRYLIKTRGQQVTLSCSPISGHRSVSWYQQTPGQGLQFLFEYFSETQRNKGNFPGRFSGRQFSNSRSEMNVSTLELGDSALYLCASFDAGRYNEQFFGPGTRLTVL.

J is TRBJ2-2 and V is TRBV20-1; TRBD1 aligns across 11 bases. Germline CDR1 is DFQATT and CDR2 is SNEGSKA (reference sequence). Trimming removed 6 bases from V and 4 bases from J; junction bases left unmatched: 7. This CDR3 is built from 15 residues. CDR3 sequence reads: CSAATGTGGTGELFF. CDR3 in DNA: TGCAGTGCAGCGACCGGGACAGGGGGCACCGGGGAGCTGTTTTTT.

In DNA, the CDR3 is TGTGCCAGCAGGTACGGTCCCGGGACAGGAGACAATGAGCAGTTCTTC. It codes for CASRYGPGTGDNEQFF. The genes are TRBV28 and TRBJ2-1; 8 bases fit TRBD1. The germline V gene has CDR1 MDHEN and CDR2 SYDVKM. J was trimmed by 5 bases and V by 6 bases; bases with no gene match: 12. The CDR3 sequence is 16 residues long. Looking up the rest from reference TRBV28 and TRBJ2-1 gives the full variable domain: DVKVTQSSRYLVKRTGEKVFLECVQDMDHENMFWYRQDPGLGLRLIYFSYDVKMKEKGDIPEGYSVSREKKERFSLILESASTNQTSMYLCASRYGPGTGDNEQFFGPGTRLTVL.

The CDR3 is CSARVTDTEAFF. The CDR3 nucleotides are TGCAGTGCTAGAGTGACAGACACTGAAGCTTTCTTT. The V call is TRBV20-1, the J call TRBJ1-1; D is perhaps TRBD1 (5 bases). The CDR3 contains 12 residues. Germline V gene data show CDR1 as DFQATT and CDR2 as SNEGSKA (reference sequence). The ends were cut back, 1 base at V and 3 bases at J, with 6 bases in the middle.

Only a few counts were recorded for this clonotype. The V call is TRBV7-2, the J call TRBJ1-6; a possible D gene is TRBD1 (6 bases). From germline, CDR1 is SGHTA and CDR2 FQGNSA. V lost 5 bases and J lost 10, with 15 bases in between. This CDR3 spans 14 amino acids. The CDR3 bases are TGTGCCAGCAGCCCCCTTCAGGGGCGGTCACCCCTCCACTTT. It translates to CASSPLQGRSPLHF.

This chain links TRBV20-1 with TRBJ2-6, with D hard to call. CDR1 DFQATT and CDR2 SNEGSKA come from the germline V gene (reference sequence). Deletions cut 1 base from V and 0 bases from J, with 4 bases between. The CDR3 covers 14 residues. The CDR3 bases are TGCAGTGCTAGAGCGGCCTCTGGGGCCAACGTCCTGACTTTC. It specifies CSARAASGANVLTF.

The chain combines TRBV20-1 with TRBJ1-1; TRBD1 aligns across 9 bases. The CDR3 extends over 15 amino acids. Trimming cost V 6 bases and J 4 bases; bases outside gene matches: 12. Looked up from germline, CDR1 is DFQATT and CDR2 is SNEGSKA (reference sequence). For the CDR3, the DNA is TGCAGTGCACCCCGGGCCCGACAGGGGGGCACTGAAGCTTTCTTT. The encoded protein is CSAPRARQGGTEAFF.

This clonotype was observed a few times. The chain is built from TRBV11-3 and TRBJ1-6; tentatively, D is TRBD1 (6 bases). With 1 base removed from V and 4 bases from J, the gap between germline ends came to 8 bases. The CDR3 is 15 amino acids. Germline lookup yields CDR1 SGHNT and CDR2 YENEEA. The CDR3 loop reads CASSLVGQYNSPLHF. The CDR3 region has the DNA TGTGCCAGCAGCTTAGTAGGACAGTATAATTCACCCCTCCACTTT.

Many counts were recorded for this clonotype. The rearrangement uses TRBV5-5 and TRBJ2-2; D remains ambiguous. Trimming stripped 0 bases from V and 4 bases from J, with 10 bases between. In germline, CDR1 is SGHKS, CDR2 YYEKEE (reference sequence). The CDR3 extends over 15 amino acids. As DNA, the CDR3 is TGTGCCAGCAGCTTGGGATCAGTCCCCACCGGGGAGCTGTTTTTT. This translates into CASSLGSVPTGELFF.

The chain links TRBV19 to TRBJ1-1; a weak D match, TRBD1 (6 bases). This CDR3 comprises 13 residues. V lost 3 bases to trimming and J lost 4 bases, with 9 bases between them. Germline V gene data show CDR1 as LNHDA and CDR2 as SQIVND (reference sequence). DNA for the CDR3: TGTGCCAGTAGTATCTGGGGGGCCACTGAAGCTTTCTTT. The encoded protein is CASSIWGATEAFF.

This clonotype was seen at least ten times. The chain is built from TRBV2 and TRBJ2-3, with 7 bases lining up with TRBD2. Germline CDR1 and CDR2: SNHLY and FYNNEI. J lost 0 bases, V lost 1 base, and 4 bases had no gene match. This CDR3 is 16 amino acids long. CDR3 bases: TGTGCCAGCAGTGAAGTTGGTAGCGGGAGCACAGATACGCAGTATTTT. As protein: CASSEVGSGSTDTQYF.

The gene calls are TRBV4-1 and TRBJ2-2; D not resolved. Looked up from germline, CDR1 is MGHRA and CDR2 is YSYEKL. Trimming removed 0 bases at V and 0 bases at J, with 11 bases between. The CDR3 runs 17 residues. CDR3 sequence reads: CASSQDSPHANTGELFF. DNA for the CDR3: TGCGCCAGCAGCCAAGATAGTCCCCACGCGAACACCGGGGAGCTGTTTTTT.

This chain joins TRBV7-3 and TRBJ2-7; D possibly matches TRBD1 or TRBD2 (5 bases each). The CDR3 sequence is 15 residues long. V lost 1 base and J 5 bases, leaving 15 bases between the germline ends. Germline CDR1 reads SGHTA; CDR2 reads FQGTGA. The CDR3 here is CASSLKPGRRDEQYF. The CDR3 DNA follows: TGTGCCAGCAGCTTAAAACCAGGGAGAAGGGACGAGCAGTACTTC.

This clonotype has ten or more counts. The V and J genes are TRBV20-1 and TRBJ2-1; 9 bases map to TRBD2. This CDR3 comprises 12 residues. The V and J ends lost 6 bases and 9 bases, in that order; junction bases with no gene match: 6. Germline CDR1 reads DFQATT; CDR2 reads SNEGSKA (reference sequence). CDR3 nucleotide sequence: TGCAGTGCCAATTTAGCGGGAGTTGAGCAGTTCTTC. It encodes CSANLAGVEQFF.

This rearrangement joins TRBV6-1 to TRBJ1-5; TRBD1 aligns across 8 bases. Losses at the gene ends were 5 bases for V and 1 base for J; bases not matched to a gene: 7. Germline V gene sequence: CDR1 MNHNS, CDR2 SASEGT. CDR3 length: 16 amino acids. The CDR3 region is CASSRGQGGSNQPQHF. CDR3 in DNA: TGTGCCAGCAGTCGCGGACAGGGCGGCAGCAATCAGCCCCAGCATTTT.

Only a few counts were recorded for this clonotype. The chain couples TRBV7-2 to TRBJ2-7; 7 bases map to TRBD2. The J segment lost 1 base and the V segment lost 3 bases, leaving 6 bases of the junction unmatched. Germline loops: CDR1 SGHTA, CDR2 FQGNSA. This CDR3 is built from 15 residues. The CDR3 DNA follows: TGTGCCAGCAGCTTCCGGGGGGAAAGGTCCTACGAGCAGTACGTC. This sequence encodes CASSFRGERSYEQYV.

The J gene is TRBJ2-3, the V gene TRBV18; TRBD1 agrees at 10 bases. The CDR3 extends over 16 amino acids. J lost 3 bases, V lost 3 bases, and 6 bases had no gene match. The germline V gene has CDR1 KGHSH and CDR2 LQKENI. CDR3 DNA sequence: TGTGCCAGCTCACCCCCGACAGGGGGCTTGACAGATACGCAGTATTTT. This encodes CASSPPTGGLTDTQYF.

This clonotype was counted a few times. The gene calls are TRBV24-1 and TRBJ1-5, with D perhaps matching TRBD1 (5 bases). V was cut by 3 bases and J by 4 bases, with 12 bases left in between. Germline V lookup: CDR1 KGHDR, CDR2 SFDVKD. This CDR3 comprises 15 residues. The CDR3 DNA reads as TGTGCCACCAGTGATGGTACAGGCCTAAATCAGCCCCAGCATTTT. This translates into CATSDGTGLNQPQHF.

This clonotype was seen repeatedly, ten times or more. The V gene is TRBV7-2, the J gene TRBJ2-1; the match to TRBD2 covers 10 bases. Per germline, CDR1 SGHTA and CDR2 FQGNSA. J gave up 6 bases and V 2 bases, and 10 bases lay outside the gene matches. The CDR3 has 17 amino acids. This chain's CDR3 is CASSLPWGSGGFNEQFF. Written as DNA, the CDR3 is TGTGCCAGCAGCTTACCGTGGGGTAGCGGGGGGTTCAATGAGCAGTTCTTC.